This TCR beta chain was retrieved from a study of blood T cell repertoires in COVID-19. Across the study: Sites in the United States, Italy and Spain provided acute and convalescent COVID-19 samples. From T cells, B-cell-depleted T cells, or PBMCs came the material, which was cDNA or gDNA.

Original methodology: Amplified reference gene primers provided the basis for estimating nucleated cell counts. Here immunoSEQ multiplex PCR was the method, and the copy in TCRdb shows in-frame clones only, minus some. V and J calls and clone size are copied from that table; D and trimming were computed from the DNA. This table holds around 150,000 clones, 86% found once. CDR1 SGHTA and CDR2 FQGTGA come from the germline V gene. The CDR3 covers 18 residues. V was shortened by 1 base and J by 3 bases, with 18 bases between the two germline ends. The chain combines TRBV7-3 with TRBJ2-2; D might be TRBD2 (6 bases). The sequence was collected from a man between 18 and 29 years old with acute or convalescent COVID-19. Sequenced input: peripheral blood. Written as DNA, the CDR3 is TGTGCCAGCAGCTTAAACGGATTTTATGCGGGATACACCGGGGAGCTGTTTTTT. This sequence encodes CASSLNGFYAGYTGELFF. Using reference TRBV7-3 and TRBJ2-2 for the parts outside the CDR3, the full variable domain is GAGVSQTPSNKVTEKGKYVELRCDPISGHTALYWYRQSLGQGPEFLIYFQGTGAADDSGLPNDRFFAVRPEGSVSTLKIQRTERGDSAVYLCASSLNGFYAGYTGELFFGEGSRLTVL.